This T cell receptor beta chain was captured in a study of blood T cell repertoires in COVID-19. Between the trimmed V and J ends, which lost 7 bases and 1 base, there was a span of 17 bases. The CDR3 runs 15 residues. Germline lookup yields CDR1 SGHRS and CDR2 YFSETQ. Produced via immunoSEQ multiplex PCR; TCRdb's table is partial and in-frame only. The table lists around 130,000 clones, 70% to 85% of them singletons. Specimen: peripheral blood. The TCR comes from an elderly woman with acute or convalescent COVID-19. The V call is TRBV5-1, the J call TRBJ1-1, with D possibly matching TRBD1 (5 bases). This chain's CDR3 is CASRPRGQGNTEAFF. The CDR3, as DNA: TGCGCCAGCCGCCCCCGTGGCCAGGGGAACACTGAAGCTTTCTTT.